This T cell receptor (beta chain) was sequenced in a study of beta chain features in type 1 diabetes (dated by TCRdb to 2016 to 2019). For the study in its entirety: Mean age, gender distribution, total cell number and subset yield were not different between patients and healthy donors. A total of over 90,000,000 sorted cells were examined across all samples, and a strong correlation was observed between cell number per subset and RNA yield. In the study, TCRB repertoires of sorted circulating CD4+ T cell subsets from recently diagnosed type 1 diabetes patients were compared with those of matched healthy donors. Regulatory and stem cell-like memory subsets were isolated from only 8 patients and about eight healthy donors, whereas naive and central memory subsets came from all 30 or so donors. Broad study findings and their caveats: Fewer insertions and more nucleotide deletions at VDJ recombination sites were observed in patients with type 1 diabetes, implying thymic rearrangement abnormalities. Only small numbers of individuals were included in the HLA sub-analyses, which left unresolved whether HLA type had any influence on TCRB rearrangement. Naive, central memory and regulatory TCRB repertoires appeared to be more similar among patients than among healthy donors. PCR may preferentially amplify shorter templates, but because patient and control samples were amplified and corrected together, any resulting skew would affect both groups equally. A moderate but significant shortening of TCRB CDR3 length was observed in type 1 diabetes patients in all four CD4+ subsets. Sequencing cDNA rather than genomic DNA could over-represent highly expressing activated cells, although activation and CD3 levels did not differ between groups.

CDR1 and CDR2, per the germline V gene (reference sequence), are PRHDT and FYEKMQ. The CDR3 numbers 14 residues from cysteine through phenylalanine. Only the CDR3 DNA stays, 42 bases, in frame from base 1. The junction shows trimming of 5 bases on V and 2 bases on J, plus 9 bases between the germline ends. The entire isolated RNA was reverse transcribed using the High Capacity cDNA Reverse Transcription Kit, and thus expressed TCRB transcripts were sequenced. Deep immunoSEQ sequencing was performed on naive, central memory and regulatory T cell samples, with an average of roughly 3.6 million total reads per sample. Sorted cells were lysed in RLT buffer and RNA was extracted with DNase-treated RNeasy Micro or Mini kits, depending on cell number. Each cell subset was processed on its own to prevent cross-contamination, while patient and healthy donor samples were processed together. The immunoSEQ multiplex PCR was used to amplify TCRB sequences from cDNA, generating 87-bp fragments that spanned the CDR3 region. Sequencing of the amplicons was done on the Illumina HiSeq platform. Per the source publication's procedure: Synthetic template baselines were used to correct PCR bias computationally, reads within Hamming distance 2 were collapsed together, and singletons that could not be merged were discarded. By aligning reads against IMGT, V, D and J genes, CDR3 length, and insertions or deletions at six rearrangement sites were assigned. Clonotype counts were normalized to sorted cell number within each subset before computing true diversity and Gini coefficients with the tcR R package. The overlap coefficient, calculated on TCRB nucleotide sequences, was used to quantify repertoire sharing. TCRdb stores this immuneACCESS table with in-frame sequences only. Part of the clones is absent; in the studies checked, under half of the shortfall reflects unresolved V genes, and no reason is known for the rest. V and J calls and clone size are copied from that table; D and trimming were computed from the DNA. This sample gives roughly 38,000 clones in total; roughly 70% of them show up just once. The top ten clones comprise around 1.8% of the sample.

A single peripheral blood draw of around 0.11 L on average was collected from each donor into heparinised tubes. A BD FACSAria II and a panel including CD45RO, CCR7, CD25, CD127, CD95 and CD27 were used to sort naive, central memory, regulatory and stem cell-like memory CD4+ T cells. A purity above 95% was achieved for all sorted populations. PBMCs were isolated right away by Lymphoprep density gradient centrifugation and were stained directly, without culture. So that batch effects would be minimized, each experiment stained and sorted samples in pairs, pairing one healthy donor with one patient. Note on this clone: The antigen it recognizes is unknown. Base qualities are not recorded, but no much larger clone differs from it by a single base.

Sequenced: Tregs from blood. This sample's cell subset or site label indicates: regulatory CD4+ T cells. Recombination linked TRBV13 to TRBJ1-4; a tentative D call is TRBD1 (5 bases match). The origin of this receptor is a young man with type 1 diabetes. Some clones in this sample may be carry-over from other donors' samples. The DNA sequence follows: TGTGCCAGCAGCCCAGGGTCCACTAATGAAAAACTGTTTTTT. This is translated as CASSPGSTNEKLFF.